This is a list of T cell receptor beta chains from one sample in a study of beta chain features in type 1 diabetes. Sequencing used immunoSEQ multiplex PCR; TCRdb keeps in-frame clones, though not all of them. The profile shows fewer than 650,000 clones, about 16% of them singletons. Sequenced: naive CD4+ T cells from blood. Source of these receptors: a man between 18 and 35 years old in good health. Each CDR3 is given with its conserved first and last residue. Fields, in order: CDR3 length, D gene, V gene, clone size, J gene, CDR3 DNA, CDR3 protein. D genes are given only for firm matches. Rows may omit the clone size; those that give it use once, few, many or a size class.

length: 23
D: TRBD2
V: TRBV13
size: -
J: TRBJ2-1
DNA: TGTGCCAGCAGCTCAGCCTTCCCGAGAACAGTGCTAGCGGGAGGACTTTTAGGAAGTGAGCAGTTCTTC
CDR3: CASSSAFPRTVLAGGLLGSEQFF

length: 15
D: TRBD1
V: TRBV28
size: -
J: TRBJ2-7
DNA: TGTGCCAGCAGCTCGCCGGGACAGGTCCCCTACGAGCAGTACTTC
CDR3: CASSSPGQVPYEQYF

length: 12
D: -
V: TRBV29-1
size: few
J: TRBJ2-5
DNA: TGCAGCGTGGCCAGCATCCAAGAGACCCAGTACTTC
CDR3: CSVASIQETQYF

length: 14
D: TRBD2
V: TRBV11-2
size: few
J: TRBJ2-4
DNA: TGTGCCAGCAGCTTAGAGGCTAGCGGGGGCCCTGTTGGGTTC
CDR3: CASSLEASGGPVGF

length: 15
D: -
V: TRBV10-3
size: few
J: TRBJ2-5
DNA: TGTGCCATCAGAGCAGGGACGGTACCCCAAGAGACCCAGTACTTC
CDR3: CAIRAGTVPQETQYF

length: 14
D: -
V: TRBV28
size: -
J: TRBJ2-5
DNA: TGTGCCAGCAGGTTGGTCGCAGGGCGAGAGACCCAGTACTTC
CDR3: CASRLVAGRETQYF

length: 12
D: -
V: TRBV18
size: few
J: TRBJ2-5
DNA: TGTGCCAGCTCACGACAGGCTGAGACCCAGTACTTC
CDR3: CASSRQAETQYF

length: 11
D: -
V: TRBV20-1
size: few
J: TRBJ1-5
DNA: TGCAGTGCTAGCGCGGGCCAGCCCCAGCATTTT
CDR3: CSASAGQPQHF

length: 12
D: -
V: TRBV11-2
size: few
J: TRBJ2-7
DNA: TGTGCCAGCAGCCCCACGAGCTGGGAGCAGTACTTC
CDR3: CASSPTSWEQYF

length: 14
D: -
V: TRBV4-3
size: -
J: TRBJ1-5
DNA: TGCGCCAGCAGCCAAGGGACAGTGTATCAGCCCCAGCATTTT
CDR3: CASSQGTVYQPQHF

length: 14
D: TRBD1
V: TRBV18
size: -
J: TRBJ2-7
DNA: TGTGCCAGCTCACCAGGACAGGGTTCCTACGAGCAGTACTTC
CDR3: CASSPGQGSYEQYF

length: 13
D: -
V: TRBV11-2
size: -
J: TRBJ2-7
DNA: TGTGCCAGCAGCTTAGGACAGTCCTACGAGCAGTACTTC
CDR3: CASSLGQSYEQYF

length: 13
D: -
V: TRBV19
size: -
J: TRBJ1-3
DNA: TGTGCCAGTAGAAAGAGCTCTGGAAACACCATATATTTT
CDR3: CASRKSSGNTIYF

length: 12
D: -
V: TRBV18
size: few
J: TRBJ2-4
DNA: TGTGCCAGCTCAGATCTAGCAGACATTCAGTACTTC
CDR3: CASSDLADIQYF

length: 14
D: -
V: TRBV7-9
size: few
J: TRBJ1-2
DNA: TGTGCCAGCAGTAGCCGGGGGAGCGACTATGGCTACACCTTC
CDR3: CASSSRGSDYGYTF

length: 14
D: -
V: TRBV6-5
size: few
J: TRBJ2-1
DNA: TGTGCCAGCAGGGGAGAGGATCCATACAATGAGCAGTTCTTC
CDR3: CASRGEDPYNEQFF

length: 15
D: -
V: TRBV27
size: few
J: TRBJ2-7
DNA: TGTGCCAGCACTCCCCAGGGGCGCAGGGGCGTCGAGCAGTACTTC
CDR3: CASTPQGRRGVEQYF

length: 13
D: -
V: TRBV15
size: few
J: TRBJ2-5
DNA: TGTGCCACCAGCAGGTACCCAGTCGGGACCCAGTACTTC
CDR3: CATSRYPVGTQYF

length: 15
D: -
V: TRBV19
size: -
J: TRBJ2-2
DNA: TGTGCCAGTAGTATAGGGGCAGGAACCACCGGGGAGCTGTTTTTT
CDR3: CASSIGAGTTGELFF

length: 19
D: -
V: TRBV27
size: few
J: TRBJ1-2
DNA: TGTGCCAGCAGTTTATATCCCTGGGCCCCAACCCCACTGGACTATGGCTACACCTTC
CDR3: CASSLYPWAPTPLDYGYTF

length: 12
D: -
V: TRBV29-1
size: few
J: TRBJ2-7
DNA: TGCAGCGTTGAGGTCGTCGGCTACGAGCAGTACTTC
CDR3: CSVEVVGYEQYF

length: 15
D: -
V: TRBV6-5
size: -
J: TRBJ1-5
DNA: TGTGCCAGCAGTTCCGGACAGAACCGCAATCAGCCCCAGCATTTT
CDR3: CASSSGQNRNQPQHF

length: 10
D: -
V: TRBV29-1
size: few
J: TRBJ1-1
DNA: TGCAGCGCTATGAACACTGAAGCTTTCTTT
CDR3: CSAMNTEAFF

length: 15
D: -
V: TRBV28
size: -
J: TRBJ2-5
DNA: TGTGCCAGCAGTCTCGCCGGTAGGGGGTATGAGACCCAGTACTTC
CDR3: CASSLAGRGYETQYF

length: 13
D: -
V: TRBV18
size: -
J: TRBJ2-3
DNA: TGTGCCAGCTCACCTGACAGGACAGATACGCAGTATTTT
CDR3: CASSPDRTDTQYF

length: 16
D: TRBD2
V: TRBV28
size: -
J: TRBJ2-1
DNA: TGTGCCAGCATTAGTAGCGGGAAAGGAGGAATCAATGAGCAGTTCTTC
CDR3: CASISSGKGGINEQFF

length: 12
D: -
V: TRBV7-2
size: few
J: TRBJ1-3
DNA: TGTGCCAGCAGCCCGACAGGAAACACCATATATTTT
CDR3: CASSPTGNTIYF

length: 15
D: -
V: TRBV7-2
size: -
J: TRBJ2-5
DNA: TGTGCCAGCAGCCCCTTTAATCGAGGGTTTGAGACCCAGTACTTC
CDR3: CASSPFNRGFETQYF

length: 14
D: -
V: TRBV10-3
size: -
J: TRBJ2-5
DNA: TGTGCCATCAGTGACTCAGGGTTGCCAGAGACCCAGTACTTC
CDR3: CAISDSGLPETQYF

length: 13
D: -
V: TRBV18
size: -
J: TRBJ2-5
DNA: TGTGCCAGCTCACCCGACCGCCAAGAGACCCAGTACTTC
CDR3: CASSPDRQETQYF

length: 14
D: -
V: TRBV27
size: -
J: TRBJ2-2
DNA: TGTGCCAGCAGTCCATCCAGACAGGTCGGGGAGCTGTTTTTT
CDR3: CASSPSRQVGELFF

length: 14
D: -
V: TRBV6-1
size: -
J: TRBJ1-1
DNA: TGTGCCAGCAGTCGGGAACCAATGAACACTGAAGCTTTCTTT
CDR3: CASSREPMNTEAFF

length: 17
D: TRBD2
V: TRBV5-1
size: few
J: TRBJ2-1
DNA: TGCGCCAGCAGCTTGAGTCCCGGGACTAGTGGCCCGAATGAGCAGTTCTTC
CDR3: CASSLSPGTSGPNEQFF

length: 14
D: -
V: TRBV5-4
size: few
J: TRBJ2-1
DNA: TGTGCCAGCAGAGGCCGGGACACCTACAATGAGCAGTTCTTC
CDR3: CASRGRDTYNEQFF

length: 12
D: TRBD1
V: TRBV9
size: once
J: TRBJ2-1
DNA: TGTGCCAGCAGCGTAATTGGACAGGGACCGTTCTTC
CDR3: CASSVIGQGPFF

length: 13
D: TRBD1
V: TRBV28
size: few
J: TRBJ2-4
DNA: TGTGCCAGCAGTTTGGGACAGGAAAACATTCAGTACTTC
CDR3: CASSLGQENIQYF

length: 13
D: -
V: TRBV2
size: few
J: TRBJ2-3
DNA: TGTGCCAGCAGACGGGGGACAGCAGATACGCAGTATTTT
CDR3: CASRRGTADTQYF

length: 18
D: -
V: TRBV11-2
size: few
J: TRBJ2-6
DNA: TGTGCCAGCAGCCAATTCCTGGGGGCGTCGGCCGGGGCCAACGTCCTGACTTTC
CDR3: CASSQFLGASAGANVLTF

length: 15
D: -
V: TRBV29-1
size: few
J: TRBJ2-7
DNA: TGCAGCGTCAAACGGACAGGCGGGGGGTCCTACGAGCAGTACTTC
CDR3: CSVKRTGGGSYEQYF

length: 14
D: TRBD1
V: TRBV29-1
size: few
J: TRBJ1-2
DNA: TGCAGCGTTGGCCTGGCGACAGGGGGCTATGGCTACACCTTC
CDR3: CSVGLATGGYGYTF

length: 15
D: TRBD1
V: TRBV28
size: -
J: TRBJ2-7
DNA: TGTGCCAGCAGTTTAGCCCCCGGGACAGTCTACGAGCAGTACTTC
CDR3: CASSLAPGTVYEQYF

length: 14
D: -
V: TRBV23-1
size: -
J: TRBJ2-5
DNA: TGCGCCAGTCGATGGAGGTTTGACCAAGAGACCCAGTACTTC
CDR3: CASRWRFDQETQYF

length: 15
D: -
V: TRBV7-6
size: -
J: TRBJ2-1
DNA: TGTGCCAGCAGCCCCCGACTAGTTCTAGGCAATGAGCAGTTCTTC
CDR3: CASSPRLVLGNEQFF

length: 15
D: TRBD1
V: TRBV7-9
size: -
J: TRBJ1-5
DNA: TGTGCCAGCAGCCCACAGGGGACCCCAAATCAGCCCCAGCATTTT
CDR3: CASSPQGTPNQPQHF

length: 14
D: -
V: TRBV5-1
size: -
J: TRBJ2-3
DNA: TGCGCCAGCAGCTTGGGGGCAGGTGAAGATACGCAGTATTTT
CDR3: CASSLGAGEDTQYF

length: 13
D: -
V: TRBV18
size: -
J: TRBJ2-7
DNA: TGTGTCAGCTCACCACTGGCCCTGAACGAGCAGTACTTC
CDR3: CVSSPLALNEQYF

length: 15
D: -
V: TRBV5-6
size: few
J: TRBJ2-4
DNA: TGTGCCAGCAGCTTGGTTGACCAAGCCAAAAACATTCAGTACTTC
CDR3: CASSLVDQAKNIQYF

length: 12
D: -
V: TRBV29-1
size: -
J: TRBJ1-2
DNA: TGCAGCGTTGCAGGGGTAAACTATGGCTACACCTTC
CDR3: CSVAGVNYGYTF

length: 14
D: -
V: TRBV29-1
size: few
J: TRBJ1-1
DNA: TGCAGCGTTGCCCCCCGACTTCAGAACACTGAAGCTTTCTTT
CDR3: CSVAPRLQNTEAFF

length: 16
D: -
V: TRBV14
size: -
J: TRBJ1-3
DNA: TGTGCCAGCAGCCTCACCGGTGCGGGGCCCGGTCGCACCATATATTTT
CDR3: CASSLTGAGPGRTIYF

length: 17
D: -
V: TRBV5-4
size: -
J: TRBJ2-5
DNA: TGTGCCAGCAGCTTGGCCGGGGCGTCAGGGTGGCAAGAGACCCAGTACTTC
CDR3: CASSLAGASGWQETQYF

length: 15
D: -
V: TRBV7-7
size: few
J: TRBJ2-7
DNA: TGTGCTAGCAGCGCTCGACAGGGACGGGACTCCGAGCAGTACTTC
CDR3: CASSARQGRDSEQYF

length: 16
D: -
V: TRBV4-3
size: -
J: TRBJ2-2
DNA: TGCGCCAGCAGCCAAGATCGGGTCAGAGCGACCGGGGAGCTGTTTTTT
CDR3: CASSQDRVRATGELFF